This is a list of T cell receptor beta chains from one sample in a study of blood T cell repertoires in COVID-19. Only in-frame clones appear in the TCRdb table, and some are missing; sequencing was by immunoSEQ multiplex PCR. This table holds 300,000 to 400,000 clones, 88% found once. Sequenced material: peripheral blood. The origin of the receptors is a woman aged 45-65 years with active or convalescent COVID-19. The CDR3 runs from the conserved cysteine through the conserved F or W. D genes are given only for firm matches. Only part of the rows carry a size: once, few, many, or a class if the clone is expanded.

- | TRBJ1-3 | - | TRBV10-2 | CASSERTAWSGNTIYF | TGCGCCAGCAGTGAGAGAACAGCCTGGTCGGGAAACACCATATATTTT
- | TRBJ1-6 | - | TRBV4-1 | CASGQEQGTLVAPLHF | TGCGCCAGCGGCCAAGAGCAGGGAACTCTTGTGGCACCCCTCCACTTT
TRBD2 | TRBJ2-7 | - | TRBV5-1 | CASSFPREGRTEQYF | TGCGCCAGCAGCTTCCCACGGGAGGGTCGGACCGAGCAGTACTTC
- | TRBJ2-3 | - | TRBV5-1 | CASSLVQGSTDTQYF | TGCGCCAGCAGCTTGGTTCAGGGTAGCACAGATACGCAGTATTTT
TRBD1 | TRBJ1-1 | - | TRBV5-1 | CASSLAGQGRGMNTEAFF | TGCGCCAGCAGCCTTGCTGGACAGGGGCGCGGGATGAACACTGAAGCTTTCTTT
TRBD1 | TRBJ1-4 | - | TRBV5-1 | CASSPQGGSNEKLFF | TGCGCCAGCAGCCCTCAAGGGGGCTCTAATGAAAAACTGTTTTTT
- | TRBJ1-1 | - | TRBV27 | CASSLKGHNTEAFF | TGTGCCAGCAGTTTAAAAGGACACAACACTGAAGCTTTCTTT
- | TRBJ2-5 | - | TRBV28 | CASSPLLSAGAETQYF | TGTGCCAGCAGTCCCCTCCTAAGCGCGGGCGCGGAGACCCAGTACTTC
- | TRBJ1-1 | - | TRBV27 | CASLPNRVANTEAFF | TGTGCCAGCCTGCCGAACAGAGTGGCTAACACTGAAGCTTTCTTT
TRBD1 | TRBJ2-1 | few | TRBV30 | CAWSGDRGGYNEQFF | TGTGCCTGGAGTGGAGACAGGGGAGGCTACAATGAGCAGTTCTTC
- | TRBJ1-5 | - | TRBV5-1 | CASSLNRGQPQHF | TGCGCCAGCAGCCTCAACCGAGGTCAGCCCCAGCATTTT
TRBD1 | TRBJ2-7 | - | TRBV5-1 | CASSKPGTGTEQYF | TGCGCCAGCAGCAAGCCCGGGACAGGAACCGAGCAGTACTTC
TRBD1 | TRBJ2-5 | - | TRBV2 | CASSESAWMTGFQETQYF | TGTGCCAGCAGTGAATCCGCCTGGATGACAGGGTTCCAAGAGACCCAGTACTTC
- | TRBJ2-7 | few | TRBV19 | CASSIKLGLEKQYF | TGTGCCAGTAGTATAAAGCTGGGACTCGAGAAGCAGTACTTC
- | TRBJ1-5 | - | TRBV13 | CASSLGLADNQPQHF | TGTGCCAGCAGCTTAGGCCTGGCAGACAATCAGCCCCAGCATTTT
- | TRBJ1-5 | - | TRBV7-9 | CASSSDPGVNQPQHF | TGTGCCAGCAGCTCGGACCCGGGGGTTAATCAGCCCCAGCATTTT
- | TRBJ2-3 | - | TRBV13 | CASSYGWRDADTQYF | TGTGCCAGCAGCTACGGATGGAGGGATGCAGATACGCAGTATTTT
- | TRBJ2-4 | - | TRBV28 | CASSLDSRDLSTKNIQYF | TGTGCCAGCAGCCTAGATAGCAGGGACTTATCTACCAAAAACATTCAGTACTTC
- | TRBJ2-2 | few | TRBV7-2 | CASSLGGTAGELFF | TGTGCCAGCAGCTTAGGGGGGACTGCCGGGGAGCTGTTTTTT
- | TRBJ1-3 | once | TRBV7-9 | CASSSRGGGNTIYF | TGTGCCAGCAGCTCTCGAGGGGGAGGAAACACCATATATTTT
- | TRBJ2-7 | - | TRBV18 | CASSLLGLPEGEQYF | TGTGCCAGCTCACTACTTGGACTACCGGAGGGGGAGCAGTACTTC
- | TRBJ2-5 | - | TRBV20-1 | CSARYQETQYF | TGCAGTGCCCGGTACCAAGAGACCCAGTACTTC
- | TRBJ2-3 | - | TRBV4-3 | CASSQAGSPTDTQYF | TGCGCCAGCAGCCAAGCGGGGAGTCCCACAGATACGCAGTATTTT
TRBD1 | TRBJ2-3 | - | TRBV3-1/TRBV3-2 | CASSVRDRDTDTQYF | TGTGCCAGCAGCGTCCGGGACAGGGATACAGATACGCAGTATTTT
TRBD1 | TRBJ1-6 | once | TRBV7-3 | CASSSTGHGSPLHF | TGTGCCAGCAGCTCGACAGGGCATGGTTCACCCCTCCACTTT
TRBD2 | TRBJ2-2 | - | TRBV2 | CASSWTSGSTGELFF | TGTGCCAGCAGTTGGACTAGCGGGAGCACCGGGGAGCTGTTTTTT
TRBD2 | TRBJ2-3 | - | TRBV18 | CASSPITSGRTDTQYF | TGTGCCAGCTCACCTATCACTAGCGGGAGGACAGATACGCAGTATTTT